This is a list of T cell receptor beta chains from one sample in a study of shared clonotypes between healthy human individuals. Clones were sequenced by immunoSEQ multiplex PCR, and TCRdb holds only the in-frame ones, with some missing. The sample lists approximately 1.9 million clones; around 93% were seen once. The sample was naive CD8+ T cells from PBMCs. These receptors were taken from a man aged 18-30 years in good health. Some clones in this sample may be carry-over from other donors' samples. Each CDR3 is given with its conserved first and last residue. The order of the fields is clone size, D gene, V gene, CDR3 protein. D genes are given only for firm matches. Some rows have no size entry. The others give once, few or many, or a class for an expanded clone.

clone_size: .
d_call: TRBD2
v_call: TRBV5-1
cdr3_aa: CASSSSGGSFQETQYF

clone_size: .
d_call: TRBD2
v_call: TRBV6-5
cdr3_aa: CASSYRGVPETQYF

clone_size: .
d_call: TRBD2
v_call: TRBV11-2
cdr3_aa: CASSPQLAGTNTGELFF

clone_size: .
d_call: TRBD1
v_call: TRBV7-9
cdr3_aa: CASSLHYDRGSFF

clone_size: .
d_call: TRBD2
v_call: TRBV2
cdr3_aa: CAREAGGSTDTQYF

clone_size: .
d_call: TRBD1
v_call: TRBV6-5
cdr3_aa: CASRTQGTTEAFF

clone_size: .
d_call: .
v_call: TRBV19
cdr3_aa: CASSIANYGYTF

clone_size: .
d_call: .
v_call: TRBV21-1
cdr3_aa: CASSKAGLTPDEQYF

clone_size: .
d_call: TRBD1
v_call: TRBV27
cdr3_aa: CASRMGGTGGMYEQYF

clone_size: .
d_call: .
v_call: TRBV7-9
cdr3_aa: CASSSRGREETQYF

clone_size: .
d_call: TRBD2
v_call: TRBV9
cdr3_aa: CASSMGLADSYEQYF

clone_size: .
d_call: .
v_call: TRBV4-3
cdr3_aa: CASSQVRTTSPTQYF

clone_size: .
d_call: TRBD1
v_call: TRBV9
cdr3_aa: CASSVDRGRPGANVLTF

clone_size: .
d_call: .
v_call: TRBV7-9
cdr3_aa: CASSLAPGNEQFF

clone_size: .
d_call: TRBD1
v_call: TRBV7-8
cdr3_aa: CASSVGQGYEQYF

clone_size: .
d_call: .
v_call: TRBV11-2
cdr3_aa: CASSPWATHPNTEAFF

clone_size: .
d_call: TRBD2
v_call: TRBV9
cdr3_aa: CASSPVGGNGELFF

clone_size: once
d_call: .
v_call: TRBV28
cdr3_aa: CASSLLGSNQPQHF

clone_size: .
d_call: .
v_call: TRBV21-1
cdr3_aa: CASSKNEGTEQFF

clone_size: .
d_call: .
v_call: TRBV4-2
cdr3_aa: CASSQDLLNTEAFF

clone_size: .
d_call: TRBD1
v_call: TRBV28
cdr3_aa: CASSDRGNYEQYF

clone_size: .
d_call: TRBD1
v_call: TRBV27
cdr3_aa: CASSHRVGTGGRNTEAFF

clone_size: .
d_call: TRBD2
v_call: TRBV5-4
cdr3_aa: CASSLGLAGLTGNEQFF

clone_size: .
d_call: TRBD1
v_call: TRBV2
cdr3_aa: CASRAGTAVSYEQYF

clone_size: .
d_call: .
v_call: TRBV5-6
cdr3_aa: CASRPGGAYEQYF

clone_size: .
d_call: TRBD1
v_call: TRBV18
cdr3_aa: CASSPDREVWLTGANVLTF

clone_size: .
d_call: .
v_call: TRBV18
cdr3_aa: CASSPQTQLGGETQYF

clone_size: .
d_call: TRBD2
v_call: TRBV18
cdr3_aa: CASSPPSSGRPTGELFF

clone_size: .
d_call: TRBD2
v_call: TRBV10-3
cdr3_aa: CAISRGGVAGVTGELFF

clone_size: once
d_call: .
v_call: TRBV12-5
cdr3_aa: CASGDTANNEQFF

clone_size: .
d_call: TRBD2
v_call: TRBV27
cdr3_aa: CASSPRQLAGNTDTQYF

clone_size: few
d_call: .
v_call: TRBV27
cdr3_aa: CASAPAGAFNEQYF

clone_size: .
d_call: .
v_call: TRBV28
cdr3_aa: CASREGYSNQPQHF

clone_size: .
d_call: TRBD2
v_call: TRBV7-2
cdr3_aa: CASSPKLAERSYEQYF

clone_size: .
d_call: .
v_call: TRBV9
cdr3_aa: CASSVTDNEQYF

clone_size: .
d_call: .
v_call: TRBV5-1
cdr3_aa: CASSWGGATEAFF

clone_size: .
d_call: TRBD1
v_call: TRBV28
cdr3_aa: CASSSEGAASQETQYF

clone_size: .
d_call: TRBD2
v_call: TRBV28
cdr3_aa: CASSLWTSGNHEQFF

clone_size: once
d_call: .
v_call: TRBV25-1
cdr3_aa: CATSAGGSGNTIYF

clone_size: .
d_call: TRBD2
v_call: TRBV27
cdr3_aa: CASSPTRTSGIYEQYF

clone_size: once
d_call: .
v_call: TRBV27
cdr3_aa: CASSWRGADGYTF

clone_size: .
d_call: TRBD1
v_call: TRBV10-3
cdr3_aa: CAISETSDRERGYGYTF

clone_size: .
d_call: .
v_call: TRBV4-2
cdr3_aa: CASSQAVYGHEQYF

clone_size: few
d_call: .
v_call: TRBV15
cdr3_aa: CATSREGSNQPQHF

clone_size: .
d_call: .
v_call: TRBV5-1
cdr3_aa: CASSLWAGGNYEQYF

clone_size: .
d_call: TRBD1
v_call: TRBV7-8
cdr3_aa: CASTLASGGTEAFF

clone_size: .
d_call: .
v_call: TRBV27
cdr3_aa: CASTQGWQQYF